Presented here are 29 T cell receptor beta chains from one specimen sequenced in a study of T-cell memory formation after mild COVID-19. Each CDR3 protein gets one entry after TCRdb re-called the 5' RACE reads with MiXCR. The table includes approximately 240,000 distinct CDR3 sequences, roughly 15% detected once. Sequenced: PBMCs or a T cell subset sorted from them (not recorded which). These receptors originate from a man younger than 35 who had mild COVID-19 (a few samples of this study predate the infection). Cell type and time point are not known.

This chain uses TRBV5-6 with TRBJ2-5, with D perhaps matching TRBD1 (5 bases). The CDR3 has 16 residues. Trimming shortened V by 7 bases and J by 5 bases, and 24 bases separated the two germline ends. Looked up from germline, CDR1 is SGHDT and CDR2 is YYEEEE. The CDR3: CASVSQGNAARETQYF. CDR3 bases: TGTGCCAGCGTATCTCAGGGCAATGCGGCTAGGGAGACCCAGTACTTC.

The chain links TRBV20-1 to TRBJ2-4, with 12 bases identical to TRBD2. With 2 bases clipped from V and 10 bases from J, the junction kept 9 bases outside the gene matches. The CDR3 runs to 15 residues. Germline V lookup: CDR1 DFQATT, CDR2 SNEGSKA (reference sequence). The CDR3 protein is CSARPYGTSGLIQYF. CDR3 coding DNA: TGCAGTGCTAGACCCTACGGGACTAGCGGGCTGATTCAGTACTTC.

This clonotype was seen a handful of times. The chain uses TRBV4-3 and TRBJ1-6; D is uncertain. The CDR3 covers 14 residues. Germline CDR1 reads LGHNA; CDR2 reads YSLEER. The germline V and J ends were trimmed by 0 bases and 7 bases, with 7 bases remaining between them. This CDR3 reads CASSQDYRNSPLHF. CDR3 nucleotide sequence: TGCGCCAGCAGCCAAGATTATAGGAATTCACCCCTCCACTTT.

This clonotype was observed a few times. V usage is TRBV29-1 and J usage is TRBJ1-2, with a possible D match to TRBD1 (6 bases). Germline CDR1 reads SQVTM; CDR2 reads ANQGSEA. V lost 0 bases, J lost 6 bases, and 17 bases lay in between. This CDR3 spans 15 amino acids. The CDR3 nucleotides are TGCAGCGTTGAAGATCCCCGAGGGGGTAGAGATGGCTACACCTTC. Translated, it gives CSVEDPRGGRDGYTF.

This clonotype was seen more than once but under ten times. The V call is TRBV6-5, the J call TRBJ2-7; D possibly corresponds to TRBD2 (6 bases). The V gene lost 2 bases and the J gene lost 0 bases, with 8 bases spanning the gap. CDR1 is MNHEY and CDR2 is SVGAGI in the germline V gene. CDR3 length equals 14 residues. The CDR3 DNA reads as TGTGCCAGCAGTTACCGGGGGTCCTCCTACGAGCAGTACGTC. It is translated as CASSYRGSSYEQYV.

The chain recombines TRBV9 with TRBJ2-3, with no clear D. The CDR3 is 15 amino acids. Trimming removed 2 bases at V and 0 bases at J, with 10 bases between. Germline CDR1 SGDLS, CDR2 YYNGEE. Here the CDR3 DNA reads TGTGCCAGCAGCGTCACCCTCTATAGCACAGATACGCAGTATTTT. It codes for CASSVTLYSTDTQYF.

The gene calls are TRBV3-1 and TRBJ1-1; 7 bases are a match to TRBD1. This CDR3 is built from 15 residues. V lost 0 bases to trimming and J lost 3 bases; unmatched junction nucleotides: 4. CDR1 LGHDT and CDR2 YNNKEL come from the germline V gene (reference sequence). CDR3 sequence: CASSQDMQGDTEAFF. CDR3 sequence (DNA): TGTGCCAGCAGCCAAGATATGCAGGGGGACACTGAAGCTTTCTTT.

The chain is built from TRBV12-3 or TRBV12-4 and TRBJ2-7, with 7 bases that match TRBD1. The CDR3 length is 14 residues. Trimming removed 5 bases from V and 3 bases from J; junction bases left unmatched: 7. The CDR3: CASSRRTGSYEQYF. The DNA of the CDR3 is TGTGCCAGCAGTCGACGGACAGGAAGCTACGAGCAGTACTTC.

This clonotype was counted a single time. One junction end does not reproduce the germline sequence, and a read error may be involved. The genes are TRBV27 and TRBJ1-4; D unresolved. This CDR3 has 13 residues. Germline V gives CDR1 MNHEY, CDR2 SMNVEV (reference sequence). CDR3 sequence reads: CASSSRRGEKLFF. Here the CDR3 DNA reads TGTGCCAGCAGCAGCAGGCGGGGTGAAAAACTGTTTTTC. Together with reference TRBV27 and TRBJ1-4, the CDR3 gives the full variable domain: EAQVTQNPRYLITVTGKKLTVTCSQNMNHEYMSWYRQDPGLGLRQIYYSMNVEVTDKGDVPEGYKVSRKEKRNFPLILESPSPNQTSLYFCASSSRRGEKLFFGSGTQLSVL.

There are a few counts of this clonotype. V and J are TRBV7-9 and TRBJ2-3, with 12 bases matching TRBD2. J lost 2 bases, V lost 3 bases, and 3 bases had no gene match. The germline gives CDR1 SEHNR, CDR2 FQNEAQ (reference sequence). CDR3 size: 16 residues. The CDR3 spells CASSFLAGGHTDTQYF. CDR3 DNA sequence: TGTGCCAGCAGCTTCCTAGCGGGGGGGCACACAGATACGCAGTATTTT.

The chain recombines TRBV6-2 or TRBV6-3 with TRBJ2-7, with D perhaps given as TRBD1 or TRBD2 (5 bases each). Per the germline V gene, CDR1 is MNHEY and CDR2 is SVGEGT. V lost 0 bases and J 2 bases, leaving 14 bases between the germline ends. The CDR3 sequence is 16 residues long. The CDR3 sequence: CASSYSTGTGTYEQYF. CDR3 DNA sequence: TGTGCCAGCAGTTACTCGACCGGGACCGGCACCTACGAGCAGTACTTC.

This chain links TRBV10-1 with TRBJ1-5; D is possibly TRBD1 (5 bases). The CDR3 contains 16 residues. Germline loops: CDR1 WNHNN, CDR2 SYGVQD (reference sequence). V was cut by 2 bases and J by 0 bases, with 11 bases left in between. This CDR3 reads CASSERQFYSNQPQHF. The CDR3 nucleotides are TGCGCCAGCAGTGAGCGACAGTTCTATAGCAATCAGCCCCAGCATTTT.

V and J are TRBV9 and TRBJ1-1, with a possible D match to TRBD1 (6 bases). Trimming pared 4 bases from V and 6 bases from J, leaving 16 bases between. The CDR3 is 14 residues long. CDR1 is SGDLS and CDR2 is YYNGEE in the germline V gene. The CDR3, as DNA: TGTGCCAGCAGCCCGAGAACAGGGCCCCCTGAAGCTTTCTTT. This sequence encodes CASSPRTGPPEAFF.

This clonotype came up a few times. The V and J genes are TRBV11-2 and TRBJ2-7; D unresolved. CDR1 SGHAT and CDR2 FQNNGV come from the germline V gene. Trimming took off 4 bases at V and 3 bases at J, with 10 bases between the two ends. This CDR3 contains 13 residues. For the CDR3, the DNA is TGTGCCAGCAGCTCCGAGTCTTTCTACGAGCAGTACTTC. Protein sequence: CASSSESFYEQYF.

In its sample, this clonotype was seen a few times. The rearrangement joins TRBV7-2 to TRBJ2-7; D is possibly TRBD2 (6 bases). V shed 3 bases and J shed 5 bases, with 14 bases lying between them. In germline, CDR1 is SGHTA, CDR2 FQGNSA. This CDR3 is built from 14 residues. CDR3 region: CASSLAGTNDEQYF. Written as DNA, the CDR3 is TGTGCCAGCAGCTTGGCGGGGACGAACGACGAGCAGTACTTC.

The rearrangement uses TRBV12-3 or TRBV12-4 and TRBJ1-5, with D unclear. The CDR3 runs 14 residues. With 6 bases removed from V and 4 bases from J, the gap between germline ends came to 13 bases. CDR3: CASSLRGTNQPQHF. As DNA, the CDR3 is TGTGCCAGCAGCCTGCGGGGTACGAATCAGCCCCAGCATTTT.

J is TRBJ1-2 and V is TRBV20-1, with 11 bases that match TRBD1. With 3 bases clipped from V and 5 bases from J, the junction kept 8 bases outside the gene matches. CDR3 length: 15 residues. Per germline, CDR1 DFQATT and CDR2 SNEGSKA (reference sequence). The CDR3 protein is CSASSGTGGRYGYTF. The CDR3 coding sequence is TGCAGTGCTAGTTCCGGGACAGGGGGACGGTATGGCTACACCTTC.

The chain has TRBV4-1 and TRBJ1-4; D uncertain. CDR3 length: 13 amino acids. The germline V gene has CDR1 MGHRA and CDR2 YSYEKL. Trimming removed 0 bases at V and 14 bases at J, with 13 bases between. The CDR3 here is CASSQDSRRSLFF. The DNA for the CDR3 is TGCGCCAGCAGCCAAGATTCCCGTAGGTCCCTGTTTTTT.

The V call is TRBV15, the J call TRBJ1-2, with D perhaps TRBD1 (5 bases). Per germline, CDR1 LNHNV and CDR2 YYDKDF (reference sequence). V was trimmed by 2 bases and J by 2 bases, leaving 21 bases between them. This CDR3 comprises 18 residues. CDR3 loop: CATSRNINAGTVNYGYTF. The CDR3 DNA follows: TGTGCCACCAGCAGAAACATTAACGCCGGGACGGTGAACTATGGCTACACCTTC. Full variable domain (remainder filled in from reference TRBV15 and TRBJ1-2): DAMVIQNPRYQVTQFGKPVTLSCSQTLNHNVMYWYQQKSSQAPKLLFHYYDKDFNNEADTPDNFQSRRPNTSFCFLDIRSPGLGDTAMYLCATSRNINAGTVNYGYTFGSGTRLTVV.

The rearrangement uses TRBV20-1 and TRBJ2-3; weak D call: TRBD2 (6 bases). Germline V CDR1 and CDR2: DFQATT, SNEGSKA (reference sequence). The CDR3 length is 15 residues. Trimming removed 1 base at V and 0 bases at J, with 11 bases between. DNA of the CDR3: TGCAGTGCTAGAGTCGGGGGTACGAGCACAGATACGCAGTATTTT. Translating gives CSARVGGTSTDTQYF.

J is TRBJ1-2 and V is TRBV6-6; 8 positions agree with TRBD1. The germline CDR1 and CDR2 sequences are MNHNY and SVGAGI (reference sequence). Germline trimming cut 4 bases from V and 14 bases from J; bases unmatched to any gene: 15. The CDR3 is 14 residues long. Here the CDR3 DNA reads TGTGCCAGCAGTTCTCCGACAGGGGACGCTTCTGGAACCTTC. Residues: CASSSPTGDASGTF.

This clonotype was detected only a few times. The CDR3 sequence is CAWSSSIGGYTF. CDR3 nucleotides: TGTGCCTGGAGTTCCTCTATCGGTGGCTACACCTTC. V is TRBV30 and J is TRBJ1-2; D gene uncertain. V was shortened by 2 bases and J by 7 bases, with 11 bases between the two germline ends. The CDR3 runs to 12 residues. Per germline, CDR1 GTSNPN and CDR2 SVGIG (reference sequence).

The chain couples TRBV6-1 to TRBJ2-4; D ambiguous. The ends were cut back, 4 bases at V and 15 bases at J, with 16 bases in the middle. Germline-derived CDR1 and CDR2 are MNHNS and SASEGT. The CDR3 extends over 12 amino acids. The CDR3 DNA reads as TGTGCCAGCAGTGTACCTCCCGACGTGGCGTACTTC. It codes for CASSVPPDVAYF.

The V call is TRBV2, the J call TRBJ2-7, with 7 nucleotides matching TRBD1. The V gene end was trimmed by 5 bases and the J gene end by 7 bases; junction bases not matched to a gene: 5. The CDR3 is 12 residues long. CDR1 SNHLY and CDR2 FYNNEI come from the germline V gene. In DNA, the CDR3 is TGTGCCAGCAGTATCGAACAGGGGGAGCAGTACTTC. The encoded protein is CASSIEQGEQYF.

CDR3 loop: CASSPDRVMTDTQYF. Written as DNA, the CDR3 is TGTGCCAGCAGCCCAGACAGGGTTATGACAGATACGCAGTATTTT. J is TRBJ2-3 and V is TRBV5-4; TRBD1 matches 7 bases. The CDR3 has 15 amino acids. Germline CDR1 SGHNT, CDR2 YYREEE (reference sequence). Germline trimming cut 4 bases from V and 3 bases from J; bases unmatched to any gene: 8.

A few counts support this clonotype. The rearrangement joins TRBV7-6 to TRBJ2-5, with 14 bases matching TRBD2. V lost 2 bases to trimming and J lost 3 bases; unmatched junction nucleotides: 8. The CDR3 is made up of 18 amino acids. Germline CDR1 reads SGHVS; CDR2 reads FNYEAQ. CDR3 sequence reads: CASSLQPPGLAGEETQYF. The DNA of the CDR3 is TGTGCCAGCAGCTTACAACCCCCGGGACTAGCGGGGGAAGAGACCCAGTACTTC. The full variable domain, rest sourced from reference TRBV7-6 and TRBJ2-5, is GAGVSQSPRYKVTKRGQDVALRCDPISGHVSLYWYRQALGQGPEFLTYFNYEAQQDKSGLPNDRFSAERPEGSISTLTIQRTEQRDSAMYRCASSLQPPGLAGEETQYFGPGTRLLVL.

This chain joins TRBV5-1 and TRBJ2-3; TRBD2 matches 13 bases. CDR3 length equals 16 residues. The trim removed 6 bases at V and 3 bases at J, leaving 7 bases unmatched. Germline CDR1 and CDR2: SGHRS and YFSETQ. Here the CDR3 reads CASTGTSGTGTDTQYF. The CDR3 nucleotides are TGCGCCAGCACCGGGACTAGCGGGACGGGGACAGATACGCAGTATTTT.

This clonotype was counted ten times or more. The chain combines TRBV4-3 with TRBJ1-5; possibly TRBD1 for D (5 bases). CDR3 length equals 13 residues. V was trimmed by 0 bases and J by 7 bases, leaving 7 bases between them. Germline CDR1 is LGHNA and CDR2 is YSLEER. CDR3 loop: CASSQDRGQPQHF. DNA of the CDR3: TGCGCCAGCAGCCAAGATCGGGGGCAGCCCCAGCATTTT.

Only a few counts were recorded for this clonotype. This sequence joins TRBV7-2 and TRBJ1-5; D remains unclear. V was trimmed by 1 base and J by 2 bases, leaving 9 bases between them. Germline lookup yields CDR1 SGHTA and CDR2 FQGNSA. The CDR3 spans 15 residues. The CDR3, as DNA: TGTGCCAGCAGCTTAGTAGGAGAGGGCAATCAGCCCCAGCATTTT. Protein product: CASSLVGEGNQPQHF. The full variable domain, rest sourced from reference TRBV7-2 and TRBJ1-5, is GAGVSQSPSNKVTEKGKDVELRCDPISGHTALYWYRQSLGQGLEFLIYFQGNSAPDKSGLPSDRFSAERTGGSVSTLTIQRTQQEDSAVYLCASSLVGEGNQPQHFGDGTRLSIL.